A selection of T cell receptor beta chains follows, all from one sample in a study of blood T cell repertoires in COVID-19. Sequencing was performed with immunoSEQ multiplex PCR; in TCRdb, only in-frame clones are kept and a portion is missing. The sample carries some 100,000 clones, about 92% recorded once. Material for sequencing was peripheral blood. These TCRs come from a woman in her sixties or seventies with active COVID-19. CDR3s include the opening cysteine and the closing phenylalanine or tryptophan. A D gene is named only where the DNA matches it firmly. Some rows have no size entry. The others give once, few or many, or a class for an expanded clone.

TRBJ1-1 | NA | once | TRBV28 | CASSLSDSEAFF | TGTGCCAGCAGTTTATCCGACAGTGAAGCTTTCTTT
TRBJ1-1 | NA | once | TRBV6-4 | CASSATHAATEAFF | TGTGCCAGCAGTGCCACACACGCCGCCACTGAAGCTTTCTTT
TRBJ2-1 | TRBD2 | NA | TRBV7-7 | CASSLGGGAKFF | TGTGCCAGCAGCTTGGGCGGGGGGGCGAAGTTCTTC
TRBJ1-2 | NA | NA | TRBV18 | CASSPERVGGYTF | TGTGCCAGCTCACCTGAGCGGGTTGGAGGCTACACCTTC
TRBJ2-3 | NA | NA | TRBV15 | CATSRDWGGGPKPQYF | TGTGCCACCAGCAGAGATTGGGGCGGGGGCCCTAAACCGCAGTATTTT
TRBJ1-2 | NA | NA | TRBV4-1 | CASSQTTVHGYTF | TGCGCCAGCAGCCAAACGACAGTTCATGGCTACACCTTC
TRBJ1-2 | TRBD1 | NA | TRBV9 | CASSAGQGNYGYTF | TGTGCCAGCAGCGCCGGACAGGGGAACTATGGCTACACCTTC
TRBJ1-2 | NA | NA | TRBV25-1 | CASSDVSGPGYTF | TGTGCCAGCAGTGATGTATCAGGGCCTGGCTACACCTTC
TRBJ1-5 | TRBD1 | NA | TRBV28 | CASSLEGQGGQPQHF | TGTGCCAGCAGCCTGGAGGGACAGGGGGGCCAGCCCCAGCATTTT
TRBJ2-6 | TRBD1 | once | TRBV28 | CASSFRDSLSGANVLTF | TGTGCCAGCAGTTTCCGGGACAGCCTCTCTGGGGCCAACGTCCTGACTTTC
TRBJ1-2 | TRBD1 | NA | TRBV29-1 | CSVGGQGANGYTF | TGCAGCGTTGGTGGACAGGGGGCGAATGGCTACACCTTC
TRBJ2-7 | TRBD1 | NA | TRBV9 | CASSPGQGAREQYF | TGTGCCAGCAGCCCTGGACAGGGGGCGCGCGAGCAGTACTTC
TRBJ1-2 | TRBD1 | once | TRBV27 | CASSLSRTGINYGYTF | TGTGCCAGCAGTTTATCAAGGACAGGGATTAACTATGGCTACACCTTC
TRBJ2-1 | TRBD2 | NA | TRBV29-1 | CSVEFGSSGYNEQFF | TGCAGCGTTGAGTTCGGGTCTAGCGGATACAATGAGCAGTTCTTC
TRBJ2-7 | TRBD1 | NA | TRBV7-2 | CASSFLPGQGSREQYF | TGTGCCAGCAGCTTCCTTCCGGGACAGGGGTCCCGCGAGCAGTACTTC
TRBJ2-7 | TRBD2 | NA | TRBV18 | CASSPGLAGGSYEQYF | TGTGCCAGCTCACCAGGTCTAGCGGGGGGATCCTACGAGCAGTACTTC
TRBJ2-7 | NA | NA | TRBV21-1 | CASSKPLGGASYEQYF | TGTGCCAGCAGCAAACCCCTTGGGGGCGCATCCTACGAGCAGTACTTC
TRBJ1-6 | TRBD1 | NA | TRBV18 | CASSPGTGAWSLHF | TGTGCCAGCTCACCCGGGACAGGGGCCTGGTCCCTCCACTTT
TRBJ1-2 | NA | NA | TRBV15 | CATSREGFGVDVLGYTF | TGTGCCACCAGCAGAGAGGGATTCGGGGTTGATGTGCTCGGCTACACCTTC
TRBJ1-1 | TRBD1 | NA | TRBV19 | CASQSGGFPEAFF | TGTGCCAGTCAGTCAGGGGGCTTTCCCGAAGCTTTCTTT